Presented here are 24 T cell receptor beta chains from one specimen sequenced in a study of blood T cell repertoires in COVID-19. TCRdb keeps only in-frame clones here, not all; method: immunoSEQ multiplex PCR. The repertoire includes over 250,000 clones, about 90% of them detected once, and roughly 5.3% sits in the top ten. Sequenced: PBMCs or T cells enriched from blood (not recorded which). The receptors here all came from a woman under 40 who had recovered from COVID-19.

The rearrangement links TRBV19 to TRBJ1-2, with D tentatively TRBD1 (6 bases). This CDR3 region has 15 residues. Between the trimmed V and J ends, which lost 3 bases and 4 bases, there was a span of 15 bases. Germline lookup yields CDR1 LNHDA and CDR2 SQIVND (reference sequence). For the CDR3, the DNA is TGTGCCAGTAGTATTGATGCAGGGGCAGCCTATGGCTACACCTTC. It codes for CASSIDAGAAYGYTF.

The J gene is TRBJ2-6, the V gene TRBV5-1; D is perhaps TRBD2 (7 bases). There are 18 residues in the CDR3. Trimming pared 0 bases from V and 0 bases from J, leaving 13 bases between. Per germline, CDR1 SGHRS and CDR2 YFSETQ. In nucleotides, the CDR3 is TGCGCCAGCAGCTTGGGGGGGGGCCCCCTCTCTGGGGCCAACGTCCTGACTTTC. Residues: CASSLGGGPLSGANVLTF.

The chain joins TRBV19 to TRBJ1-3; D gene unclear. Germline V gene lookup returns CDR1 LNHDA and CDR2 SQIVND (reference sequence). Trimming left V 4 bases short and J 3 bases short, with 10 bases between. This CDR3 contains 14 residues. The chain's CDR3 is CASSTGVSGNTIYF. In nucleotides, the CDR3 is TGTGCCAGTAGTACCGGGGTTAGTGGAAACACCATATATTTT.

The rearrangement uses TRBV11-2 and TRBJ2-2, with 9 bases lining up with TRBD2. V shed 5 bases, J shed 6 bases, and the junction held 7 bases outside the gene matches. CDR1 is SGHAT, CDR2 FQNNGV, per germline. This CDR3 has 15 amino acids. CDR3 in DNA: TGTGCCAGCAGCGAACCGGGACTAGCAGCCGGGGAGCTGTTTTTT. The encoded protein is CASSEPGLAAGELFF. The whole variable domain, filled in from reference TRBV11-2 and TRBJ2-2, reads EAGVAQSPRYKIIEKRQSVAFWCNPISGHATLYWYQQILGQGPKLLIQFQNNGVVDDSQLPKDRFSAERLKGVDSTLKIQPAKLEDSAVYLCASSEPGLAAGELFFGEGSRLTVL.

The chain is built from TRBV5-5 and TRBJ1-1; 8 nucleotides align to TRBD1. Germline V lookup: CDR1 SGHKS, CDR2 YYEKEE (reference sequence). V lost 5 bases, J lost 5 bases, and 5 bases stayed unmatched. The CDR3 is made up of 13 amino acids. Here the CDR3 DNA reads TGTGCCAGCAGACAGGGGGGAAGAACTGAAGCTTTCTTT. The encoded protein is CASRQGGRTEAFF.

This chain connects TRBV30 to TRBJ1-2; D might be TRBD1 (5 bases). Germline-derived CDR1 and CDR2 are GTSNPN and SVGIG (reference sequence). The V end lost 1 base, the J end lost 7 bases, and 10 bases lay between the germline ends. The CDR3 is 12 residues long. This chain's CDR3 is CAWSDGGAGYTF. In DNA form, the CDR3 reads TGTGCCTGGAGTGACGGAGGGGCTGGCTACACCTTC.

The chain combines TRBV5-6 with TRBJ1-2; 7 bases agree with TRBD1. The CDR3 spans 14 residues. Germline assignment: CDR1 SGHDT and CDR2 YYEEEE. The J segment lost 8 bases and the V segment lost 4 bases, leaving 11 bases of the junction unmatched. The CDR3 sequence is CASSPATGLRGYTF. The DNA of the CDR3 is TGTGCCAGCAGCCCGGCGACAGGGCTGAGGGGCTACACCTTC.

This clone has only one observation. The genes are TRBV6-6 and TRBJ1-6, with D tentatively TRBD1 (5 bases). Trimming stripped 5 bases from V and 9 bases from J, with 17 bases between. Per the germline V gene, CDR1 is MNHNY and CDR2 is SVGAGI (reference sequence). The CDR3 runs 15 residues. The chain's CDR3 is CASSGSLGPLSPLHF. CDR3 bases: TGTGCCAGCAGTGGGTCATTGGGGCCTCTTTCACCCCTCCACTTT.

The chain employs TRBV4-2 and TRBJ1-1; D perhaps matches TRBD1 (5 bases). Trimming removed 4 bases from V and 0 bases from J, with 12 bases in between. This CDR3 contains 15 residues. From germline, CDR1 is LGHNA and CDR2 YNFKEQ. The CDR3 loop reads CASSRSDILNTEAFF. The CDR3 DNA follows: TGTGCCAGCAGCCGTTCGGACATCTTGAACACTGAAGCTTTCTTT.

The CDR3 bases are TGTGCCAGCAGCGTAGGTGTAGCAGATACGCAGTATTTT. Its protein product is CASSVGVADTQYF. V gene TRBV9 combines with J gene TRBJ2-3; no clear D. The V gene's germline CDR1 is SGDLS and CDR2 YYNGEE. This CDR3 region has 13 residues. V lost 0 bases to trimming and J lost 4 bases, with 6 bases between them. The whole variable domain, filled in from reference TRBV9 and TRBJ2-3, reads DSGVTQTPKHLITATGQRVTLRCSPRSGDLSVYWYQQSLDQGLQFLIQYYNGEERAKGNILERFSAQQFPDLHSELNLSSLELGDSALYFCASSVGVADTQYFGPGTRLTVL.

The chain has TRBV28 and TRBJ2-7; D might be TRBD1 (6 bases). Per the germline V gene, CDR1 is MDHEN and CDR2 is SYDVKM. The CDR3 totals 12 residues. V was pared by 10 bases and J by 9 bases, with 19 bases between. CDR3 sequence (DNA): TGTGCCACCCAACCCCTAACAGGGAGGCAGTACTTC. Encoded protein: CATQPLTGRQYF.

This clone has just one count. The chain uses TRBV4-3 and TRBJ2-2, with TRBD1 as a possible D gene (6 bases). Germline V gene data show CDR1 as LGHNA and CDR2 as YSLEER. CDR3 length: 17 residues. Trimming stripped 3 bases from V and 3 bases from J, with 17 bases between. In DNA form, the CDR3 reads TGCGCCAGCAGCCAGTACTCCCAGGGGCGAGACACCGGGGAGCTGTTTTTT. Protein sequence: CASSQYSQGRDTGELFF.

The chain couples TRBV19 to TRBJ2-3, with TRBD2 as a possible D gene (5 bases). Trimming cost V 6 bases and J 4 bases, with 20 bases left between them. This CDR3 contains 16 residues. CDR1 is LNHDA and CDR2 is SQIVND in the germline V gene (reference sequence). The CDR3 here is CASSPPAGSGADTQYF. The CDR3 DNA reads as TGTGCCAGTAGCCCCCCCGCGGGTAGTGGTGCAGATACGCAGTATTTT.

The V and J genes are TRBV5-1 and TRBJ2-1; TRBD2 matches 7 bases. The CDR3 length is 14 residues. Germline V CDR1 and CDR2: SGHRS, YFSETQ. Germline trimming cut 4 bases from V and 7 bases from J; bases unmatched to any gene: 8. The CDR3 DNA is TGCGCCAGCAGCGTCGAGCGGGGTCGGAATGAGCAGTTCTTC. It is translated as CASSVERGRNEQFF.

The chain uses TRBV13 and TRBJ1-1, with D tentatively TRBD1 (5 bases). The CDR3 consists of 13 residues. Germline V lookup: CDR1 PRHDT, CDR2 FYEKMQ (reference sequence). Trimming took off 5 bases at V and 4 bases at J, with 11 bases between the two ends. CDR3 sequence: CASSTLGGTEAFF. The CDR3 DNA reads TGTGCCAGCAGCACACTGGGGGGCACTGAAGCTTTCTTT.

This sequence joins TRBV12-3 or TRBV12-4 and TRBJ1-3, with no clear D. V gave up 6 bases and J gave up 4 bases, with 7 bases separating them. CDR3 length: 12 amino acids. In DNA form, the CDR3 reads TGTGCCAGCAGGGGGAGGGGAAACACCATATATTTT. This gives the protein CASRGRGNTIYF.

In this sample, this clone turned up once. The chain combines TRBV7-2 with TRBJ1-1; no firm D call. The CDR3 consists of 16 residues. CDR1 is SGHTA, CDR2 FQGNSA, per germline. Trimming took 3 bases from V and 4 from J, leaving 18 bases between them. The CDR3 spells CASSFNLKVSGTEAFF. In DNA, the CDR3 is TGTGCCAGCAGCTTCAATTTAAAAGTGTCGGGCACTGAAGCTTTCTTT.

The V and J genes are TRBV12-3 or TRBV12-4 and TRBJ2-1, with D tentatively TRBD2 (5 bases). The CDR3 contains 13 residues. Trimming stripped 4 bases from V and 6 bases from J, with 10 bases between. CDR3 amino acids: CASSSPGVNEQFF. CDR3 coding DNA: TGTGCCAGCAGTTCCCCCGGGGTCAATGAGCAGTTCTTC.

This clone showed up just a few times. The DNA for the CDR3 is TGTGCCAGCAGCGCGGGCGGAGTGGGAGAGACCCAGTACTTC. It codes for CASSAGGVGETQYF. The chain links TRBV11-3 to TRBJ2-5; a weak D match, TRBD2 (5 bases). V lost 5 bases to trimming and J lost 4 bases, with 14 bases between them. The length of the CDR3 is 14 residues. Germline V gives CDR1 SGHNT, CDR2 YENEEA.

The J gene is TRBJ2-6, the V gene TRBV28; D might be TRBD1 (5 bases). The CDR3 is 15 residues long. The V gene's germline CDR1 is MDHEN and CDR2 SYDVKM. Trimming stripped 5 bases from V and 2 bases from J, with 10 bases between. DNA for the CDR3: TGTGCCAGCAGTGAGGCAGGGCCTGGGGCCAACGTCCTGACTTTC. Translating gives CASSEAGPGANVLTF.

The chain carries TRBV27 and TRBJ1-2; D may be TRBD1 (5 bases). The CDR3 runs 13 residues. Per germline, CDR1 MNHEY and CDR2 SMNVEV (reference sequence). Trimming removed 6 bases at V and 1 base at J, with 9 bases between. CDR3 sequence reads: CASSYQGNYGYTF. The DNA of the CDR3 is TGTGCCAGCAGCTACCAGGGTAACTATGGCTACACCTTC.

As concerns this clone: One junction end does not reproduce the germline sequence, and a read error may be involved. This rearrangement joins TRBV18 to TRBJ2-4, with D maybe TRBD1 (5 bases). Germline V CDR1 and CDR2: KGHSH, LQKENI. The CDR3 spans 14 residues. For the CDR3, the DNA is TGTGCCAGCTCACCACAACTCCTTCTCGAGACAGAGATCTTC. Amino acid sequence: CASSPQLLLETEIF.

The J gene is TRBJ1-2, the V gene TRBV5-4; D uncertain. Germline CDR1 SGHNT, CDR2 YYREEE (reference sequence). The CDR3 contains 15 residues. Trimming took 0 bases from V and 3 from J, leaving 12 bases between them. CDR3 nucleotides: TGTGCCAGCAGCTTGGTGGCGGAGGAGGACTATGGCTACACCTTC. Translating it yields CASSLVAEEDYGYTF.

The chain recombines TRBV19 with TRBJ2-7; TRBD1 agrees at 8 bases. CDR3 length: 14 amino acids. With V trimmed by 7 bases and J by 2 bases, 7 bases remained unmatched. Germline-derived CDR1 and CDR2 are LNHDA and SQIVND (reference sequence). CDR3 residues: CASNPGQGAYEQYF. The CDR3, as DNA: TGTGCCAGTAATCCCGGACAGGGAGCCTACGAGCAGTACTTC.